This is a list of T cell receptor beta chains from one sample in a study of control samples from healthy donors and cancer patients. TCRdb's copy holds only in-frame clones and misses some; the assay was immunoSEQ multiplex PCR. Among about 30,000 clones listed, 91% were seen once. What was sequenced was PBMCs. The receptors were sampled from a man aged 45-65 years with lung cancer. CDR3s include the opening cysteine and the closing phenylalanine or tryptophan. A D gene is named only where the DNA matches it firmly. For some rows the clone size is stated as once, few or many, or as a class when expanded; others skip it.

CDR3 protein: CAIGGVGAYNEQFF
CDR3 DNA: TGTGCCATCGGCGGTGTCGGCGCCTACAATGAGCAGTTCTTC
V gene: TRBV2
D gene: NA
J gene: TRBJ2-1
CDR3 length: 14
clone size: NA

CDR3 protein: CASSQGKGTGELFF
CDR3 DNA: TGTGCCAGCAGCCAAGGGAAGGGTACCGGGGAGCTGTTTTTT
V gene: TRBV7-3
D gene: NA
J gene: TRBJ2-2
CDR3 length: 14
clone size: once

CDR3 protein: CAWSPQMTRTDTQYF
CDR3 DNA: TGTGCCTGGAGTCCCCAGATGACTAGGACAGATACGCAGTATTTT
V gene: TRBV30
D gene: NA
J gene: TRBJ2-3
CDR3 length: 15
clone size: NA

CDR3 protein: CASSLRNRVGQYF
CDR3 DNA: TGTGCCAGCAGCCTTCGCAACAGAGTCGGCCAGTACTTC
V gene: TRBV13
D gene: NA
J gene: TRBJ2-7
CDR3 length: 13
clone size: once

CDR3 protein: CASSFSYDSLYEGADQPQHF
CDR3 DNA: TGTGCCAGCAGTTTCTCTTATGATTCCCTATACGAGGGGGCTGATCAGCCCCAGCATTTT
V gene: TRBV28
D gene: TRBD1
J gene: TRBJ1-5
CDR3 length: 20
clone size: NA

CDR3 protein: CASSGGTGASTDTQYF
CDR3 DNA: TGTGCCAGCAGCGGGGGGACAGGGGCCAGCACAGATACGCAGTATTTT
V gene: TRBV5-8
D gene: TRBD1
J gene: TRBJ2-3
CDR3 length: 16
clone size: NA

CDR3 protein: CASSPPRWGGNYGYTF
CDR3 DNA: TGTGCCAGCAGTCCCCCCCGGTGGGGGGGAAACTATGGCTACACCTTC
V gene: TRBV28
D gene: NA
J gene: TRBJ1-2
CDR3 length: 16
clone size: once

CDR3 protein: CASSHEGPRETQYF
CDR3 DNA: TGTGCCAGCAGCCATGAGGGGCCCCGGGAGACCCAGTACTTC
V gene: TRBV3-1/TRBV3-2
D gene: NA
J gene: TRBJ2-5
CDR3 length: 14
clone size: once

CDR3 protein: CASSPQGGGGETQYF
CDR3 DNA: TGTGCCAGCAGCCCTCAAGGGGGCGGAGGAGAGACCCAGTACTTC
V gene: TRBV7-2
D gene: TRBD1
J gene: TRBJ2-5
CDR3 length: 15
clone size: NA

CDR3 protein: CASSQGTRVAIQETQYF
CDR3 DNA: TGTGCCAGCAGCCAGGGTACCAGGGTGGCGATTCAAGAGACCCAGTACTTC
V gene: TRBV3-1/TRBV3-2
D gene: NA
J gene: TRBJ2-5
CDR3 length: 17
clone size: once

CDR3 protein: CATSGGESGNTIYF
CDR3 DNA: TGTGCCACTTCAGGGGGCGAATCTGGAAACACCATATATTTT
V gene: TRBV15
D gene: TRBD1
J gene: TRBJ1-3
CDR3 length: 14
clone size: NA

CDR3 protein: CASRQQGFDYGYTF
CDR3 DNA: TGTGCCAGCAGACAACAGGGGTTTGACTATGGCTACACCTTC
V gene: TRBV6-5
D gene: TRBD1
J gene: TRBJ1-2
CDR3 length: 14
clone size: once

CDR3 protein: CASSLGQGGEKLFF
CDR3 DNA: TGTGCCAGCAGCCTAGGACAGGGGGGCGAGAAACTGTTTTTT
V gene: TRBV7-6
D gene: TRBD1
J gene: TRBJ1-4
CDR3 length: 14
clone size: NA

CDR3 protein: CASGGEATPTINEQFF
CDR3 DNA: TGTGCCAGCGGAGGTGAGGCGACCCCAACCATCAATGAGCAGTTCTTC
V gene: TRBV2
D gene: NA
J gene: TRBJ2-1
CDR3 length: 16
clone size: NA

CDR3 protein: CASYSRGSYEQYF
CDR3 DNA: TGTGCCAGCTACTCCAGAGGATCCTACGAGCAGTACTTC
V gene: TRBV27
D gene: NA
J gene: TRBJ2-7
CDR3 length: 13
clone size: few

CDR3 protein: CASSEQGLNTEAFF
CDR3 DNA: TGTGCCAGCAGTGAACAGGGTCTGAACACTGAAGCTTTCTTT
V gene: TRBV6-1
D gene: NA
J gene: TRBJ1-1
CDR3 length: 14
clone size: NA

CDR3 protein: CASSFSDRGELRFF
CDR3 DNA: TGTGCCAGCAGCTTCTCGGACAGGGGCGAGCTGCGGTTCTTC
V gene: TRBV7-2
D gene: TRBD1
J gene: TRBJ2-1
CDR3 length: 14
clone size: NA

CDR3 protein: CSVDVQGVLEAFF
CDR3 DNA: TGCAGCGTTGACGTGCAGGGCGTCCTTGAAGCTTTCTTT
V gene: TRBV29-1
D gene: NA
J gene: TRBJ1-1
CDR3 length: 13
clone size: NA

CDR3 protein: CAWSVLTGGGYTF
CDR3 DNA: TGTGCCTGGAGTGTATTAACAGGGGGTGGCTACACCTTC
V gene: TRBV30
D gene: TRBD1
J gene: TRBJ1-2
CDR3 length: 13
clone size: once

CDR3 protein: CASSQDRTTGNMGGEQYF
CDR3 DNA: TGCGCCAGCAGCCAAGACAGAACGACAGGGAATATGGGAGGCGAGCAGTACTTC
V gene: TRBV4-1
D gene: NA
J gene: TRBJ2-7
CDR3 length: 18
clone size: NA

CDR3 protein: CASSFTDGNQPQHF
CDR3 DNA: TGTGCCAGCAGCTTTACGGACGGCAATCAGCCCCAGCATTTT
V gene: TRBV5-8
D gene: NA
J gene: TRBJ1-5
CDR3 length: 14
clone size: NA

CDR3 protein: CASSSLGTGGSYEQYF
CDR3 DNA: TGTGCCAGCAGTTCTCTAGGGACAGGGGGCTCCTACGAGCAGTACTTC
V gene: TRBV27
D gene: TRBD1
J gene: TRBJ2-7
CDR3 length: 16
clone size: NA

CDR3 protein: CASSQDWTDSPLHF
CDR3 DNA: TGTGCCAGCAGCCAAGATTGGACCGATTCACCCCTCCACTTT
V gene: TRBV3-1/TRBV3-2
D gene: NA
J gene: TRBJ1-6
CDR3 length: 14
clone size: NA

CDR3 protein: CASSSKRPGQGPVTF
CDR3 DNA: TGTGCCAGCAGTTCAAAACGCCCCGGACAGGGGCCTGTAACCTTC
V gene: TRBV27
D gene: TRBD1
J gene: TRBJ1-2
CDR3 length: 15
clone size: NA

CDR3 protein: CASSLMESYEQYF
CDR3 DNA: TGTGCCAGCAGCTTAATGGAGAGCTACGAGCAGTACTTC
V gene: TRBV7-2
D gene: NA
J gene: TRBJ2-7
CDR3 length: 13
clone size: once

CDR3 protein: CASRADNTEAFF
CDR3 DNA: TGTGCCAGCAGGGCGGATAACACTGAAGCTTTCTTT
V gene: TRBV2
D gene: NA
J gene: TRBJ1-1
CDR3 length: 12
clone size: NA

CDR3 protein: CATSLLAGGRTSTDTQYF
CDR3 DNA: TGTGCCACCAGCTTACTAGCGGGGGGTAGAACTAGCACAGATACGCAGTATTTT
V gene: TRBV15
D gene: TRBD2
J gene: TRBJ2-3
CDR3 length: 18
clone size: NA

CDR3 protein: CSVHNYNEQFF
CDR3 DNA: TGCAGCGTTCATAACTACAATGAGCAGTTCTTC
V gene: TRBV29-1
D gene: NA
J gene: TRBJ2-1
CDR3 length: 11
clone size: NA

CDR3 protein: CASSAARGRAPRGYTF
CDR3 DNA: TGTGCCAGCAGTGCCGCAAGGGGCAGGGCCCCTCGGGGCTACACCTTC
V gene: TRBV2
D gene: NA
J gene: TRBJ1-2
CDR3 length: 16
clone size: NA

CDR3 protein: CASSLAATRGPRWETQYF
CDR3 DNA: TGTGCCAGCAGCTTGGCCGCTACGCGGGGGCCGCGGTGGGAGACCCAGTACTTC
V gene: TRBV5-6
D gene: NA
J gene: TRBJ2-5
CDR3 length: 18
clone size: NA

CDR3 protein: CASSAGGEAFF
CDR3 DNA: TGTGCCAGCTCCGCGGGGGGGGAGGCTTTCTTT
V gene: TRBV5-4
D gene: NA
J gene: TRBJ1-1
CDR3 length: 11
clone size: NA

CDR3 protein: CAWDLGGYTF
CDR3 DNA: TGTGCCTGGGACCTCGGGGGCTACACCTTC
V gene: TRBV30
D gene: NA
J gene: TRBJ1-2
CDR3 length: 10
clone size: NA

CDR3 protein: CAISPGGRQGADEKLFF
CDR3 DNA: TGTGCCATCAGTCCAGGGGGGCGACAGGGGGCTGATGAAAAACTGTTTTTT
V gene: TRBV10-3
D gene: TRBD1
J gene: TRBJ1-4
CDR3 length: 17
clone size: NA

CDR3 protein: CASSLPDRATISGANVLTF
CDR3 DNA: TGCGCCAGCAGCTTGCCCGACAGGGCCACTATCTCTGGGGCCAACGTCCTGACTTTC
V gene: TRBV5-1
D gene: TRBD1
J gene: TRBJ2-6
CDR3 length: 19
clone size: NA

CDR3 protein: CASSQEVGSYEQYF
CDR3 DNA: TGTGCCAGCAGCCAAGAAGTAGGGTCCTACGAGCAGTACTTC
V gene: TRBV3-1/TRBV3-2
D gene: NA
J gene: TRBJ2-7
CDR3 length: 14
clone size: NA

CDR3 protein: CASSVGTGGLSGNTIYF
CDR3 DNA: TGTGCCAGCAGCGTAGGGACAGGGGGTCTCTCTGGAAACACCATATATTTT
V gene: TRBV9
D gene: TRBD1
J gene: TRBJ1-3
CDR3 length: 17
clone size: NA

CDR3 protein: CASSEQANYGYTF
CDR3 DNA: TGTGCCAGCAGCGAACAGGCGAACTATGGCTACACCTTC
V gene: TRBV7-2
D gene: NA
J gene: TRBJ1-2
CDR3 length: 13
clone size: NA

CDR3 protein: CASSGHISNQPQHF
CDR3 DNA: TGTGCCAGCAGTGGACACATTAGCAATCAGCCCCAGCATTTT
V gene: TRBV2
D gene: NA
J gene: TRBJ1-5
CDR3 length: 14
clone size: NA

CDR3 protein: CASSLSPEGWYF
CDR3 DNA: TGTGCCAGCAGTTTATCCCCAGAGGGTTGGTACTTC
V gene: TRBV28
D gene: NA
J gene: TRBJ2-4
CDR3 length: 12
clone size: NA

CDR3 protein: CASSQVGLYGYTF
CDR3 DNA: TGTGCCAGCAGCCAAGTGGGACTCTATGGCTACACCTTC
V gene: TRBV3-1/TRBV3-2
D gene: NA
J gene: TRBJ1-2
CDR3 length: 13
clone size: NA

CDR3 protein: CASSEQDSPLHF
CDR3 DNA: TGTGCCAGCAGTGAACAGGATTCACCCCTCCACTTT
V gene: TRBV2
D gene: NA
J gene: TRBJ1-6
CDR3 length: 12
clone size: once

CDR3 protein: CASSLVGATNEKLFF
CDR3 DNA: TGTGCCAGCAGCTTAGTGGGGGCAACTAATGAAAAACTGTTTTTT
V gene: TRBV11-2
D gene: NA
J gene: TRBJ1-4
CDR3 length: 15
clone size: NA

CDR3 protein: CASTRDGGDTIYF
CDR3 DNA: TGTGCCAGCACCCGGGACGGGGGCGACACCATATATTTT
V gene: TRBV25-1
D gene: NA
J gene: TRBJ1-3
CDR3 length: 13
clone size: NA

CDR3 protein: CASIPGPALETQYF
CDR3 DNA: TGTGCCAGCATCCCAGGGCCAGCTTTAGAGACCCAGTACTTC
V gene: TRBV28
D gene: NA
J gene: TRBJ2-5
CDR3 length: 14
clone size: NA

CDR3 protein: CASSLGQGARYTEAFF
CDR3 DNA: TGTGCCAGCAGCTTGGGACAGGGGGCGCGGTACACTGAAGCTTTCTTT
V gene: TRBV5-4
D gene: TRBD1
J gene: TRBJ1-1
CDR3 length: 16
clone size: NA

CDR3 protein: CATSRIETENIQYF
CDR3 DNA: TGTGCCACCAGCAGGATTGAGACAGAAAACATTCAGTACTTC
V gene: TRBV15
D gene: NA
J gene: TRBJ2-4
CDR3 length: 14
clone size: few

CDR3 protein: CASSIGGAQPQHF
CDR3 DNA: TGTGCCAGTAGTATAGGGGGGGCACAGCCCCAGCATTTT
V gene: TRBV19
D gene: NA
J gene: TRBJ1-5
CDR3 length: 13
clone size: NA

CDR3 protein: CASSTSSTGTGELFF
CDR3 DNA: TGTGCCAGCTCTACTTCGAGTACCGGCACCGGGGAGCTGTTTTTT
V gene: TRBV6-5
D gene: NA
J gene: TRBJ2-2
CDR3 length: 15
clone size: NA

CDR3 protein: CASISGTGNTEAFF
CDR3 DNA: TGTGCCAGCATATCCGGGACGGGGAACACTGAAGCTTTCTTT
V gene: TRBV19
D gene: NA
J gene: TRBJ1-1
CDR3 length: 14
clone size: NA

CDR3 protein: CASSPWTEQYF
CDR3 DNA: TGTGCCAGCAGCCCTTGGACAGAGCAGTACTTC
V gene: TRBV11-2
D gene: NA
J gene: TRBJ2-7
CDR3 length: 11
clone size: NA

CDR3 protein: CASSAAATVGGLTDTQYF
CDR3 DNA: TGTGCCAGCAGCGCTGCAGCGACAGTCGGAGGACTCACAGATACGCAGTATTTT
V gene: TRBV5-4
D gene: NA
J gene: TRBJ2-3
CDR3 length: 18
clone size: NA

CDR3 protein: CASRPMTGHGYTF
CDR3 DNA: TGTGCCAGCAGACCAATGACAGGACATGGCTACACCTTC
V gene: TRBV12-3/TRBV12-4
D gene: NA
J gene: TRBJ1-2
CDR3 length: 13
clone size: once

CDR3 protein: CASSLRAGGGNEQFF
CDR3 DNA: TGTGCCAGCAGTCTACGAGCAGGGGGTGGCAATGAGCAGTTCTTC
V gene: TRBV3-1/TRBV3-2
D gene: TRBD1
J gene: TRBJ2-1
CDR3 length: 15
clone size: NA

CDR3 protein: CASSPWTGRREAFF
CDR3 DNA: TGTGCCAGTAGTCCCTGGACGGGGCGACGCGAAGCTTTCTTT
V gene: TRBV19
D gene: NA
J gene: TRBJ1-1
CDR3 length: 14
clone size: NA

CDR3 protein: CATSRDEARYEQYF
CDR3 DNA: TGTGCCACCAGCAGAGATGAGGCACGCTACGAGCAGTACTTC
V gene: TRBV15
D gene: NA
J gene: TRBJ2-7
CDR3 length: 14
clone size: NA

CDR3 protein: CASSQDFRSYNEQFF
CDR3 DNA: TGCGCCAGCAGCCAAGATTTTAGGTCGTACAATGAGCAGTTCTTC
V gene: TRBV4-3
D gene: NA
J gene: TRBJ2-1
CDR3 length: 15
clone size: NA